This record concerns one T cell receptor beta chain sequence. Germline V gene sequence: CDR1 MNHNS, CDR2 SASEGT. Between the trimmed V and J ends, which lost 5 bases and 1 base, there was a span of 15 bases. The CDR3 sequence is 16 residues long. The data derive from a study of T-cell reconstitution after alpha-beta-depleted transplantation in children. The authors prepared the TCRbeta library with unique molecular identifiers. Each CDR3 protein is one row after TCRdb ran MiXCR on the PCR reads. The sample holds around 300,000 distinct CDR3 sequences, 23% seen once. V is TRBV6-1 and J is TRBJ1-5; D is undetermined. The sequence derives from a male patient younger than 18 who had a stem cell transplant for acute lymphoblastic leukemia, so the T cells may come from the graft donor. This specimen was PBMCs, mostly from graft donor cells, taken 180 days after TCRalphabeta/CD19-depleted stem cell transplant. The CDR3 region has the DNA TGTGCCAGCAGTAAGTTGGTAGGAGTGAGCAATCAGCCCCAGCATTTT. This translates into CASSKLVGVSNQPQHF.